A selection of T cell receptor beta chains follows, all from one sample in a study of STAT3 mutations in large granular lymphocyte leukemia. TCRdb's table, derived via immunoSEQ multiplex PCR, lists solely in-frame clones and lacks some. The sample records 35,000 or so clones, approximately 91% being singletons. The sample was PBMCs. The source of these receptors is a human donor with T large granular lymphocyte leukemia. Some clones in this sample may be carry-over from other donors' samples. The conserved cysteine and the conserved F or W are not part of the CDR3 here.

>TRBJ2-7|TRBV5-1
ASSLERVRGYEQY
>TRBJ2-3|TRBV28
ASSTGQGRWGGTQY
>TRBJ2-3|TRBV6-5
ASRTTGGTTDTQY
>TRBJ1-1|TRBV7-9
ASSPTGTNTEAF
>TRBJ1-4|TRBV4-1
ASGGGGEKLF
>TRBJ2-7|TRBV19
ASSPGTGRTYEQY
>TRBJ2-1|TRBV5-8
ASSLDSVEQF
>TRBJ1-5|TRBV6-5
ASSTRQARNQPQH
>TRBJ1-3|TRBV28
ASTPGGDRGLYGNTIY
>TRBJ2-3|TRBV7-8
ASRIRQGPQY
>TRBJ2-2|TRBV5-1
ASRTEGGANTGELF
>TRBJ1-5|TRBV4-3
ASSQDPGVGQPQH
>TRBJ1-6|TRBV5-1
ASSLYKGSPLH
>TRBJ1-4|TRBV7-9
ASSLGPIEKLF
>TRBJ2-2|TRBV15
ATSMRDRRITGELF
>TRBJ2-5|TRBV11-2
ASSLVGSFQETQY
>TRBJ2-7|TRBV5-4
ASSPGSNYEQY
>TRBJ1-6|TRBV11-2
ASSSRDRGSSPLH
>TRBJ2-7|TRBV19
ASSTVLLHEQY
>TRBJ1-2|TRBV4-3
ASSQVHRDDYGYT
>TRBJ1-1|TRBV18
ASSLKRGARLESTEAF
>TRBJ1-2|TRBV19
ASRDRDGYT
>TRBJ2-2|TRBV30
AWSVRSGLTGELF
>TRBJ1-2|TRBV19
ASTTTGAGVNYGYT
>TRBJ2-1|TRBV19
ASSWDVGRQF
>TRBJ1-2|TRBV9
ASSPTGQTNYGYT
>TRBJ2-3|TRBV2
ASRRQLAGSTDTQY
>TRBJ1-1|TRBV10-3
AITARMNTEAF
>TRBJ2-2|TRBV7-9
ASSLGAGGNTGELF
>TRBJ1-4|TRBV7-8
ASSWPGATNEKLF
>TRBJ2-3|TRBV29-1
SVLPGGRGDTQY
>TRBJ1-2|TRBV11-2
ASSPGQGRRYGYT
>TRBJ1-1|TRBV5-8
ASSLFPQGYTEAF
>TRBJ1-5|TRBV28
ASSLLDSNQPQH
>TRBJ1-6|TRBV5-5
ASILGESSPLH
>TRBJ2-6|TRBV27
ASTRQGLNVLT
>TRBJ1-6|TRBV7-9
ASSFGGEGNSPLH
>TRBJ1-6|TRBV27
ASAYGPYNSPLH
>TRBJ1-4|TRBV5-4
ASSLMGQGAEKLF
>TRBJ1-1|TRBV10-3
ACRIGGNMNTEAF
>TRBJ2-1|TRBV7-9
ASSNPRAGDEQF
>TRBJ1-6|TRBV5-1
ASSLDRGYGSPLH
>TRBJ1-1|TRBV5-5
ASSPRIRANTEAF
>TRBJ2-6|TRBV7-9
ASSFERSSGANVLT
>TRBJ1-2|TRBV5-1
ASSLGQTFYGYT
>TRBJ2-1|TRBV5-6
ASSLFFQLEF
>TRBJ1-5|TRBV18
ASSLRGRRNSNQPQH
>TRBJ2-2|TRBV5-1
ASSLGTDANTGELF
>TRBJ1-2|TRBV28
AGGTNYGYT
>TRBJ1-2|TRBV12-5
ASGLEPGGGGYT
>TRBJ2-7|TRBV28
ASSFSGSSYEQY
>TRBJ2-3|TRBV7-8
ASSQRQGADTQY
>TRBJ1-6|TRBV4-3
ASSQTPGRSNSPLH
>TRBJ1-2|TRBV6-1
ASSELGLDNYGYT